What follows are 19 T cell receptor beta chains derived from one specimen sequenced in a study of neurological immune-mediated disorders. MiXCR was run by TCRdb on the 5' RACE reads, yielding one entry per CDR3 protein. This sample has tens of thousands of distinct CDR3 sequences; 15% occur once, and the top ten carry roughly 27%. Source material: PBMCs. The receptors derive from a man in his 70s in good health.

The chain has TRBV24-1 and TRBJ2-7, with 7 bases lining up with TRBD1. J gave up 6 bases and V 4 bases, and 8 bases lay outside the gene matches. This CDR3 has 14 residues. Looked up from germline, CDR1 is KGHDR and CDR2 is SFDVKD. CDR3 protein: CATSDPVQGCEQYF. In DNA, the CDR3 is TGTGCCACCAGTGACCCCGTACAGGGGTGCGAGCAGTACTTC.

This clonotype was observed a few times. The chain links TRBV2 to TRBJ2-3; no clear D gene. Trimming shortened V by 0 bases and J by 2 bases, and 9 bases separated the two germline ends. Germline loops: CDR1 SNHLY, CDR2 FYNNEI. This CDR3 is built from 15 residues. The CDR3 reads CASSEALTYTDTQYF. DNA for the CDR3: TGTGCCAGCAGTGAAGCGTTAACGTACACAGATACGCAGTATTTT.

Ten or more counts support this clonotype. V and J are TRBV27 and TRBJ2-7; TRBD1 agrees at 8 bases. Germline V gene lookup returns CDR1 MNHEY and CDR2 SMNVEV (reference sequence). V lost 4 bases and J lost 3; bases outside the gene matches: 5. CDR3 length: 14 amino acids. CDR3 coding DNA: TGTGCCAGCAGTTCCAGGGGGCCCGACTACGAGCAGTACTTC. This sequence encodes CASSSRGPDYEQYF.

The chain uses TRBV20-1 and TRBJ2-5; D is perhaps TRBD1 (7 bases). CDR1 and CDR2 from the germline V gene are DFQATT and SNEGSKA (reference sequence). CDR3 size: 15 residues. V lost 0 bases and J lost 2, with 13 bases in between. CDR3 sequence (DNA): TGCAGTGCTAGAGATGGGCAGGGGGGACAAGAGACCCAGTACTTC. Its protein product is CSARDGQGGQETQYF.

In the case of this clonotype: This may be a read error: a much more frequent sequence differs by one nucleotide. The chain employs TRBV27 and TRBJ2-4, with 8 nucleotides matching TRBD1. CDR3 length equals 16 residues. The trim removed 4 bases at V and 0 bases at J, leaving 5 bases unmatched. The germline V gene has CDR1 MNHEY and CDR2 SMNVEV (reference sequence). CDR3 bases: TGTGCCAGCAGTTCCGGGACAGGTTTAGCCAAAAACATTCAGTACTTC. This sequence encodes CASSSGTGLAKNIQYF.

This clonotype appeared many times. The chain employs TRBV5-1 and TRBJ1-2; TRBD1 matches at 8 bases. J lost 2 bases, V lost 0 bases, and 6 bases had no gene match. The CDR3 is 16 amino acids. Looked up from germline, CDR1 is SGHRS and CDR2 is YFSETQ. The CDR3 is CASSLGLAGGNYGYTF. The CDR3 DNA is TGCGCCAGCAGCTTGGGACTCGCAGGGGGCAACTATGGCTACACCTTC.

This clonotype showed up many times. The chain couples TRBV28 to TRBJ2-1, with D maybe TRBD1 (5 bases). V shed 2 bases and J shed 1 base, with 9 bases lying between them. The CDR3 is made up of 15 amino acids. Looked up from germline, CDR1 is MDHEN and CDR2 is SYDVKM. CDR3 DNA sequence: TGTGCCAGCAGTTTAAGGGGTTGGTCCTACAATGAGCAGTTCTTC. Translating it yields CASSLRGWSYNEQFF.

The V gene is TRBV20-1, the J gene TRBJ2-1, with 7 bases lining up with TRBD2. CDR1 and CDR2 (germline): DFQATT, SNEGSKA (reference sequence). The junction had 5 bases not matched to a gene; V was cut back by 3 bases and J by 0 bases. The CDR3 runs to 15 residues. The CDR3 region has the DNA TGCAGTGCTAGCGGGAGGACCCCCTCCTACAATGAGCAGTTCTTC. Residues: CSASGRTPSYNEQFF.

This clonotype has ten or more counts. V gene TRBV20-1 combines with J gene TRBJ1-1; D not resolved. Germline values: CDR1 DFQATT, CDR2 SNEGSKA (reference sequence). This CDR3 has 13 residues. In DNA, the CDR3 is TGCTTACCCCGAGGGTCCATGAACACTGAAGCTTTCTTT. It translates to CLPRGSMNTEAFF.

This clonotype was picked up many times. J is TRBJ2-1 and V is TRBV14, with unresolved D. Trimming left V 2 bases short and J 6 bases short, with 11 bases between. This CDR3 spans 14 amino acids. Germline CDR1 SGHDN, CDR2 FVKESK. The CDR3 DNA follows: TGTGCCAGCAGCCAATTGCCGGGTTTCAATGAGCAGTTCTTC. Protein sequence: CASSQLPGFNEQFF.

In this sample, this clonotype turned up many times. The J gene is TRBJ2-1, the V gene TRBV24-1; 13 positions match TRBD2. With 0 bases clipped from V and 6 bases from J, the junction kept 4 bases outside the gene matches. This CDR3 comprises 17 residues. The germline CDR1 and CDR2 sequences are KGHDR and SFDVKD. The DNA for the CDR3 is TGTGCCACCAGTGATTTGCCCTGGACTAGCGGGGGCAATGAGCAGTTCTTC. This translates into CATSDLPWTSGGNEQFF.

This clonotype was counted at least ten times. This chain uses TRBV20-1 with TRBJ2-7, with D possibly called TRBD1 or TRBD2 (5 bases each). This CDR3 is built from 13 residues. V was shortened by 3 bases and J by 5 bases, with 14 bases between the two germline ends. Germline V gene lookup returns CDR1 DFQATT and CDR2 SNEGSKA (reference sequence). As DNA, the CDR3 is TGCAGTGCTAGTCGGGGCGTTGGGGACGAGCAGTACTTC. As protein: CSASRGVGDEQYF.

This clonotype was seen at least ten times. The gene calls are TRBV10-3 and TRBJ2-7; TRBD1 matches at 7 bases. CDR1 ENHRY and CDR2 SYGVKD come from the germline V gene. The V gene end was trimmed by 3 bases and the J gene end by 7 bases; junction bases not matched to a gene: 3. The CDR3 is 12 amino acids. The CDR3 nucleotides read TGTGCCATCAGTGACCCGGGACAGGAGCAGTACTTC. Translated: CAISDPGQEQYF.

This clonotype appeared many times. The chain is built from TRBV14 and TRBJ1-1, with D unclear. The V gene's germline CDR1 is SGHDN and CDR2 FVKESK. V lost 4 bases to trimming and J lost 1 base, with 13 bases between them. This CDR3 region has 15 residues. The CDR3 DNA is TGTGCCAGCAGCCCCCAAGGGTGGCCGAACACTGAAGCTTTCTTT. As protein: CASSPQGWPNTEAFF.

To note about this clonotype: The CDR3 does not close with the conserved phenylalanine or tryptophan, likely indicating a read error. The V and J genes are TRBV20-1 and TRBJ1-1; a weak D match, TRBD1 (6 bases). This CDR3 contains 17 residues. CDR1 and CDR2 (germline): DFQATT, SNEGSKA (reference sequence). The CDR3 loop is CCASRQRGSSMNTEAFS. In nucleotides, the CDR3 is TGCTGTGCTAGCCGTCAGAGGGGGTCCTCTATGAACACTGAAGCTTTCTCT.

This clonotype was counted ten times or more. V is TRBV7-2 and J is TRBJ2-3; D unclear. V shed 2 bases and J shed 1 base, with 4 bases lying between them. Germline lookup yields CDR1 SGHTA and CDR2 FQGNSA. The length of the CDR3 is 13 residues. CDR3 protein: CASSLFGTDTQYF. The CDR3 region has the DNA TGTGCCAGCAGCTTATTTGGCACAGATACGCAGTATTTT. The whole variable domain, remainder taken from reference TRBV7-2 and TRBJ2-3, is GAGVSQSPSNKVTEKGKDVELRCDPISGHTALYWYRQSLGQGLEFLIYFQGNSAPDKSGLPSDRFSAERTGGSVSTLTIQRTQQEDSAVYLCASSLFGTDTQYFGPGTRLTVL.

This clonotype has ten or more counts. This rearrangement joins TRBV7-2 to TRBJ2-4; D is unclear. CDR1 and CDR2 (germline): SGHTA, FQGNSA. The CDR3 is made up of 14 amino acids. Trimming shortened V by 1 base and J by 9 bases, and 13 bases separated the two germline ends. The CDR3 sequence: CASSLGRQSGIQYF. For the CDR3, the DNA is TGTGCCAGCAGCTTAGGTCGCCAGTCGGGCATTCAGTACTTC.

This clonotype was counted many times. The chain joins TRBV10-3 to TRBJ1-6; possibly TRBD1 for D (5 bases). From germline, CDR1 is ENHRY and CDR2 SYGVKD. V was clipped by 2 bases and J by 0 bases, with 14 bases between them. This CDR3 has 18 residues. CDR3 in DNA: TGTGCCATCAGTGAGAGCGGCAGGGCGAGCTCCTATAATTCACCCCTCCACTTT. As protein: CAISESGRASSYNSPLHF.

This clonotype has at least ten counts. The chain couples TRBV25-1 to TRBJ2-7, with a possible D match to TRBD1 (6 bases). Germline CDR1 reads MGHDK; CDR2 reads SYGVNS. The CDR3 totals 14 residues. V lost 6 bases, J lost 0 bases, and 12 bases lay in between. This chain's CDR3 is CASSNRDNSYEQYF. CDR3 nucleotide sequence: TGTGCCAGCAGCAACCGGGACAACTCCTACGAGCAGTACTTC.